Listed below are T cell receptor beta chains from one sample, sequenced in a study of CD8 T cells in ankylosing spondylitis. MiXCR, applied by TCRdb to the 5' RACE reads, yields one record per CDR3 protein. The profile shows roughly 130,000 distinct CDR3 sequences, roughly 15% of them singletons. Sequenced material: blood, either unsorted or a sorted T cell fraction (not recorded which). These receptors were obtained from a female donor with ankylosing spondylitis or in good health (not recorded which). Both conserved end residues are part of each CDR3. Each record gives: J gene, V gene, D gene, clone size, CDR3 DNA, CDR3 protein. D genes are given only for firm matches. Size values are once, few and many counts, or a class for expanded clones, and some rows have none.

J: TRBJ1-2; V: TRBV12-3/TRBV12-4; D: .; size: .; DNA: TGTGCCAGCAGTTCCCCCCCGAGTCATGGCTACACCTTC; CDR3: CASSSPPSHGYTF
J: TRBJ2-1; V: TRBV28; D: TRBD2; size: few; DNA: TGTGCCAGCAGTGGGGCGGGGACTAGCGGGGGGGTTATCTATGAGCAGTTCTTC; CDR3: CASSGAGTSGGVIYEQFF
J: TRBJ2-2; V: TRBV18; D: TRBD1; size: few; DNA: TGTGCCAGCTCACCATCCCGGACAGGGGTAACCGGGGAGCTGTTTTTT; CDR3: CASSPSRTGVTGELFF
J: TRBJ2-7; V: TRBV2; D: .; size: .; DNA: TGTGCCAGCAGACCGGAAACCTACGAGCAGTACTTC; CDR3: CASRPETYEQYF
J: TRBJ2-1; V: TRBV5-1; D: TRBD2; size: few; DNA: TGCGCCAGCAGCTTGGGACTAGCGGGACTGAATGAGCAGTTCTTC; CDR3: CASSLGLAGLNEQFF
J: TRBJ1-1; V: TRBV5-1; D: .; size: many; DNA: TGCGCCAGCAGCGAAGCGGGGGCCTTCTCGAACACTGAAGCTTTCTTT; CDR3: CASSEAGAFSNTEAFF
J: TRBJ2-7; V: TRBV12-3/TRBV12-4; D: .; size: .; DNA: TGTGCCAGCAGTTCCGGACAGCACGAGCAGTACTTC; CDR3: CASSSGQHEQYF
J: TRBJ2-2; V: TRBV27; D: TRBD1; size: many; DNA: TGTGCCAGCACCCGGACAGGGGGCAAGACCGGGGAGCTGTTTTTT; CDR3: CASTRTGGKTGELFF
J: TRBJ2-1; V: TRBV3-1; D: TRBD2; size: many; DNA: TGTGCCAGCAACCCTAGCGGGAGGGCCAATGAGCAGTTCTTC; CDR3: CASNPSGRANEQFF
J: TRBJ2-2; V: TRBV20-1; D: TRBD2; size: many; DNA: TGCAGTGCTAGACTAGCGGGATCCACCGGGGAGCTGTTTTTT; CDR3: CSARLAGSTGELFF
J: TRBJ2-4; V: TRBV5-1; D: TRBD2; size: .; DNA: TGCGCCAGCAGCTTGGGACTAGCGGGAGGTGTAGAGAACATTCAGTACTTC; CDR3: CASSLGLAGGVENIQYF
J: TRBJ2-5; V: TRBV27; D: .; size: many; DNA: TGTGCCAGCAGTTTATCCGCGGATAGGCATTGGGAGACCCAGTACTTC; CDR3: CASSLSADRHWETQYF
J: TRBJ2-6; V: TRBV10-3; D: .; size: many; DNA: TGTGCCATCGAGCCCGAGAGTGGAGCTGGGGCCAACGTCCTGACTTTC; CDR3: CAIEPESGAGANVLTF
J: TRBJ1-1; V: TRBV5-8; D: .; size: many; DNA: TGTGCCAGCAGCTCCTCGACACGTTTATTGGGTTACACTGAAGCTTTCTTT; CDR3: CASSSSTRLLGYTEAFF
J: TRBJ2-2; V: TRBV7-9; D: TRBD1; size: .; DNA: TGTGCCAGCATGACTTCTCTAACAGGGGCAGGAGGCGGGGAGCTGTTTTTT; CDR3: CASMTSLTGAGGGELFF
J: TRBJ2-1; V: TRBV7-2; D: .; size: .; DNA: TGTGCCAGCAGCTTAGCGCGGGTAAACAATGAGCAGTTCTTC; CDR3: CASSLARVNNEQFF
J: TRBJ2-7; V: TRBV12-3/TRBV12-4; D: .; size: many; DNA: TGTGCCAGCAGTTTACTAGCTCTCGACTCCGAGCAGTACTTC; CDR3: CASSLLALDSEQYF
J: TRBJ2-2; V: TRBV10-3; D: .; size: .; DNA: TGTGCCATCACCGCAGGGATTACCGGGGAGCTGTTTTTT; CDR3: CAITAGITGELFF
J: TRBJ1-3; V: TRBV14; D: .; size: .; DNA: TGTGCCAGCAGCCAGTCGACCCTTAGGGGTTACGGAAACACCATATATTTT; CDR3: CASSQSTLRGYGNTIYF
J: TRBJ2-5; V: TRBV29-1; D: .; size: few; DNA: TGCAGCGTTGAGACAGCGGCCGTGGGGGCCCAGTACTTC; CDR3: CSVETAAVGAQYF
J: TRBJ1-1; V: TRBV7-2; D: TRBD1; size: few; DNA: TGTGCCAGCAGCCCCTACAGGGGAGGAACTGAAGCTTTCTTT; CDR3: CASSPYRGGTEAFF
J: TRBJ2-4; V: TRBV20-1; D: .; size: .; DNA: TGCAGTGCTAGTGCGGGACAAAAAAACATTCAGTACTTC; CDR3: CSASAGQKNIQYF
J: TRBJ2-5; V: TRBV11-3; D: .; size: once; DNA: TGTGCCAGCAGCTTAGGTTGGCAGCAAGAGACCCAGTACTTC; CDR3: CASSLGWQQETQYF
J: TRBJ2-2; V: TRBV6-5; D: .; size: .; DNA: TGTGTCAGCAGTTACTCAGTGAACACCGGGGAGCTGTTTTTT; CDR3: CVSSYSVNTGELFF
J: TRBJ2-2; V: TRBV20-1; D: .; size: .; DNA: TGCAGTGCTAGAGACGCTCGGCAGGGGATCGCCGGGGAGCTGTTTTTT; CDR3: CSARDARQGIAGELFF
J: TRBJ2-1; V: TRBV12-1; D: .; size: .; DNA: TGTGCCAGCAGCGTTTCTAGCGGGCGCATTGAGCAGTTCTTC; CDR3: CASSVSSGRIEQFF
J: TRBJ2-1; V: TRBV7-9; D: TRBD1; size: .; DNA: TGTGCCAGCAGCCTCCGGACAGGGGGCGATGAGCAGTTCTTC; CDR3: CASSLRTGGDEQFF
J: TRBJ2-5; V: TRBV29-1; D: .; size: .; DNA: TGCAGCGTCGACGGACTCGGCTCGCCTGTTGAGGAGACCCAGTACTTC; CDR3: CSVDGLGSPVEETQYF
J: TRBJ2-2; V: TRBV12-3/TRBV12-4; D: TRBD1; size: .; DNA: TGTGCCAGCAGAGAACAGGGGGCGAACACCGGGGAGCTGTTTTTT; CDR3: CASREQGANTGELFF
J: TRBJ1-2; V: TRBV20-1; D: TRBD1; size: .; DNA: TGCAGTGCTAGACGCACCGGGACAGGGGGGAACTATGGCTACACCTTC; CDR3: CSARRTGTGGNYGYTF
J: TRBJ2-1; V: TRBV3-1; D: .; size: many; DNA: TGTGCCAGCAGCCAAGGGGTAACGGAGCAGTTCTTC; CDR3: CASSQGVTEQFF
J: TRBJ2-3; V: TRBV28; D: .; size: .; DNA: TGTGCCAGCAGCCCTCAGGGCGCTAGCACAGATATGCAGTATTTT; CDR3: CASSPQGASTDMQYF
J: TRBJ1-4; V: TRBV5-6; D: TRBD1; size: few; DNA: TGTGCCAGCAGCTTGGCGGCCAGGGGGCCTGAAAAACTGTTTTTT; CDR3: CASSLAARGPEKLFF
J: TRBJ2-3; V: TRBV4-1; D: TRBD2; size: .; DNA: TGCGCCAGCAGCGTACCGGGACTAGCGGGGGGCGGCCGCACAGATACGCAGTATTTT; CDR3: CASSVPGLAGGGRTDTQYF
J: TRBJ2-1; V: TRBV12-3/TRBV12-4; D: .; size: .; DNA: TGTGCCAGCAGTTTAGGCGGGAAGCGGATTTGGGATGAGCAGTTCTTC; CDR3: CASSLGGKRIWDEQFF
J: TRBJ2-2; V: TRBV12-3/TRBV12-4; D: .; size: many; DNA: TGTGCCAGCACCCCGACAGGAGTTTATGCGAACACCGGGGAGCTGTTTTTT; CDR3: CASTPTGVYANTGELFF
J: TRBJ2-2; V: TRBV7-9; D: .; size: few; DNA: TGTGCCAGCAGCCATTGGGGGGATCCGAACACCGGGGAGCTGTTTTTT; CDR3: CASSHWGDPNTGELFF
J: TRBJ1-4; V: TRBV5-1; D: TRBD1; size: .; DNA: TGCGCCAGCGGCGACGGGACAGTTAATGAAAAACTGTTTTTT; CDR3: CASGDGTVNEKLFF
J: TRBJ2-3; V: TRBV5-1; D: TRBD1; size: few; DNA: TGCGCCAGCAACCGACAGGGGGGCGATACGCAGTATTTT; CDR3: CASNRQGGDTQYF